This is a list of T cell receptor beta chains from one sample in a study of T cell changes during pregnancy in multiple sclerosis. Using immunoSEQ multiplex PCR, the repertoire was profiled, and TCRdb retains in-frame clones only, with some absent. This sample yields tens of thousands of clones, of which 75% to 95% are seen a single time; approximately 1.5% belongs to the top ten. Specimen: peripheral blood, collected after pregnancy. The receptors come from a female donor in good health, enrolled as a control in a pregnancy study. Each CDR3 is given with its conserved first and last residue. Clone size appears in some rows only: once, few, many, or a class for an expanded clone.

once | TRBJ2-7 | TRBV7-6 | CASSSDRGDGEQYF
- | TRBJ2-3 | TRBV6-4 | CASSDTSGGADTQYF
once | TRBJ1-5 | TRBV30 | CAWSALDFQPQHF
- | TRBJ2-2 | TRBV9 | CASSVARQGAGELFF
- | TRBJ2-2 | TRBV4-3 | CASSPNGGGTGDTKNTGELFF
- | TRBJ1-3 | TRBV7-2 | CASSLALGSGNTIYF
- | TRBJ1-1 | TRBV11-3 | CASSLGGVGEAFF
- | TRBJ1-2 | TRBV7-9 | CASSLANRETYGYTF
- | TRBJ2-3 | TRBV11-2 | CASSLVGGGPRTDTQYF
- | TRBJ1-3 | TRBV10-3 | CAISEVGQGGNTIYF
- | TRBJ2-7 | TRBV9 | CASSSGTTPWEQYF
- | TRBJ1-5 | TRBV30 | CAWSGGSAAQPQHF
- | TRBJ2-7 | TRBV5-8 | CASSLAPGMNEQYF
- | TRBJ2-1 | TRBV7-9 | CASSSLASGGPSYNEQFF
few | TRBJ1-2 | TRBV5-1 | CASSFLRGAGTNYGYTF
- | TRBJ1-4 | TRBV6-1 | CASRQTGVTNEKLFF
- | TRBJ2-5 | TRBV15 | CATSRIGLAAQETQYF
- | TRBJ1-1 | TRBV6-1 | CASKIDRVVDTEAFF
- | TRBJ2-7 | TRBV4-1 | CASSQDGLAGGTTYEQYF
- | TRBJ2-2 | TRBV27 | CASSPGTGGTTGELFF
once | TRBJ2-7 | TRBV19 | CASSIGGTTQYEQYF
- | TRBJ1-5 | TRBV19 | CASSIIQTSGYSNQPQHF
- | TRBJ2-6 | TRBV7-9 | CASSLAGAGSGANVLTF
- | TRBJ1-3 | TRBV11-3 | CASSLGGDGNTIYF
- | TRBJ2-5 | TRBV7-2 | CASSLEGQGNQETQYF
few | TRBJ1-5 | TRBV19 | CASSTFQGQYSNQPQHF
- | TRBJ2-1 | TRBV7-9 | CASGISGGAAYNEQFF
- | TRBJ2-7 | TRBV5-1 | CASKTSGAEEQYF
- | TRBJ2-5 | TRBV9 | CASSPQGGGALETQYF
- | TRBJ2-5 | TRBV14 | CASSQAGTSGGETQYF
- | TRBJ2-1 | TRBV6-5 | CASSLDGGPYNEQFF
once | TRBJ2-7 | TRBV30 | CAWNDRAYEQYF
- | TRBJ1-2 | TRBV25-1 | CASSEAGQVNYGYTF
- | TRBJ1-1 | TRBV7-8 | CASSQELQGFGNTEAFF
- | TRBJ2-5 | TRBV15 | CATSTLPRDREGETQYF